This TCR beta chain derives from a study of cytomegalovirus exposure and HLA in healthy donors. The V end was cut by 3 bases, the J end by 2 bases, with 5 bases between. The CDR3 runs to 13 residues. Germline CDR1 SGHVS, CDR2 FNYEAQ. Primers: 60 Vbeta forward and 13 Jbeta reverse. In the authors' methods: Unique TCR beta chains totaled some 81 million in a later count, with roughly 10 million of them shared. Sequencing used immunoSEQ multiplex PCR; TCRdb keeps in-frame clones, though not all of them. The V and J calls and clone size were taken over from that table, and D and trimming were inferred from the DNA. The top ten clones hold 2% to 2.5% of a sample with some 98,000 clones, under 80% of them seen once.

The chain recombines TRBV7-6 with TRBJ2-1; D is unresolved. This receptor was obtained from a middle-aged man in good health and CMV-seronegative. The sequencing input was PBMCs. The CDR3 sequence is CASSFDTYNEQFF. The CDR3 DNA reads TGTGCCAGCAGCTTTGACACCTACAATGAGCAGTTCTTC. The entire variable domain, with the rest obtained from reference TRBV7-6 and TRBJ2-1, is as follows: GAGVSQSPRYKVTKRGQDVALRCDPISGHVSLYWYRQALGQGPEFLTYFNYEAQQDKSGLPNDRFSAERPEGSISTLTIQRTEQRDSAMYRCASSFDTYNEQFFGPGTRLTVL.